These 9 T cell receptor beta chains came from one sample sequenced in a study of early T cells in non-severe SARS-CoV-2 infection. TCRdb re-called the 5' RACE reads through MiXCR, storing one row per CDR3 protein. This table has tens of thousands of distinct CDR3 sequences, roughly 10% appearing once. This material consisted of whole blood, taken at baseline. These TCRs come from an adult who was a healthcare worker with PCR-confirmed SARS-CoV-2 infection or an uninfected control (not recorded which).

This clonotype was seen ten or more times. The CDR3 DNA follows: TGCAGTGCTAGAGATGGAGCGGGAGTTCGTGACATTCAGTACTTC. Its translation is CSARDGAGVRDIQYF. The V gene is TRBV20-1, the J gene TRBJ2-4; TRBD2 matches 8 bases. The germline V gene encodes CDR1 DFQATT and CDR2 SNEGSKA (reference sequence). This CDR3 comprises 15 residues. V lost 0 bases and J lost 8; bases outside the gene matches: 9.

This clonotype was observed many times. The V gene is TRBV7-2, the J gene TRBJ1-6; 7 bases line up with TRBD1. Germline CDR1 and CDR2: SGHTA and FQGNSA. This CDR3 contains 15 residues. V shed 5 bases and J 7 bases; nucleotides not matched to a gene: 8. CDR3 in amino acids: CASSLYGQANSPLHF. CDR3 nucleotide sequence: TGTGCCAGCAGCCTATACGGACAGGCCAATTCACCCCTCCACTTT.

This clonotype was observed at least ten times. The rearrangement joins TRBV7-9 to TRBJ2-1; 11 bases map to TRBD1. The CDR3 length is 14 residues. Per the germline V gene, CDR1 is SEHNR and CDR2 is FQNEAQ (reference sequence). The junction had 5 bases not matched to a gene; V was cut back by 5 bases and J by 8 bases. This CDR3 reads CASSRDRGWDEQFF. As DNA, the CDR3 is TGTGCCAGCAGCCGGGACAGGGGGTGGGATGAGCAGTTCTTC.

This chain links TRBV20-1 with TRBJ2-5; no reliable D call. This CDR3 comprises 12 residues. CDR1 and CDR2 (germline): DFQATT, SNEGSKA (reference sequence). Trimming removed 1 base from V and 8 bases from J, with 11 bases in between. The CDR3 DNA reads as TGCAGTGCTAGAGTACCGCCTGATACCCAGTACTTC. Translating gives CSARVPPDTQYF.

The table lists this clonotype with a few counts. This rearrangement joins TRBV29-1 to TRBJ2-1; no definite D call. Trimming left V 5 bases short and J 0 bases short, with 11 bases between. In germline, CDR1 is SQVTM, CDR2 ANQGSEA. The CDR3 loop spans 14 amino acids. CDR3 sequence reads: CSVRTGTSYNEQFF. CDR3 sequence (DNA): TGCAGCGTTCGGACCGGCACCTCCTACAATGAGCAGTTCTTC.

In its sample, this clonotype was seen many times. The chain has TRBV7-2 and TRBJ1-2, with TRBD1 matching 8 bases. CDR1 is SGHTA and CDR2 is FQGNSA in the germline V gene. CDR3 size: 14 residues. The J segment lost 6 bases and the V segment lost 2 bases, leaving 5 bases of the junction unmatched. The CDR3 nucleotides are TGTGCCAGCAGCTTACAGGGGGCGTTCAATGGCTACACCTTC. Translation gives CASSLQGAFNGYTF.

In this sample, this clonotype turned up many times. The V call is TRBV6-5, the J call TRBJ2-1, with a tentative D call TRBD2 (6 bases). V lost 6 bases and J 9 bases, leaving 12 bases between the germline ends. The V gene's germline CDR1 is MNHEY and CDR2 SVGAGI. The CDR3 sequence is 12 residues long. In nucleotides, the CDR3 is TGTGCCAGCAGATTGTGGGGAGGTGAGCAGTTCTTC. Residues: CASRLWGGEQFF.

The table lists this clonotype with a few counts. The genes are TRBV6-1 and TRBJ2-3; possibly TRBD1 for D (5 bases). CDR1 and CDR2 (germline): MNHNS, SASEGT. Trimming removed 2 bases from V and 4 bases from J, with 7 bases in between. The length of the CDR3 is 13 residues. CDR3 DNA sequence: TGTGCCAGCAGTGAATTAGGGGCAGATACGCAGTATTTT. It encodes CASSELGADTQYF.

This clonotype has at least ten counts. This chain connects TRBV20-1 to TRBJ1-1, with D maybe TRBD1 (6 bases). V gave up 6 bases and J gave up 1 base, with 18 bases separating them. The CDR3 contains 15 residues. Germline V CDR1 and CDR2: DFQATT, SNEGSKA (reference sequence). CDR3 residues: CSAPTNRDGNTEAFF. CDR3 nucleotide sequence: TGCAGTGCCCCAACCAACAGGGACGGGAACACTGAAGCTTTCTTT.